This TCR beta chain was captured in a study of T cell changes during pregnancy in multiple sclerosis. TCRdb's table, derived via immunoSEQ multiplex PCR, lists solely in-frame clones and lacks some. Of about 34,000 clones in the sample, roughly 90% were seen once. The germline CDR1 and CDR2 sequences are MNHEY and SVGAGI. The trim removed 4 bases at V and 0 bases at J, leaving 6 bases unmatched. CDR3 size: 16 residues. The clonotype was recovered from a female donor with multiple sclerosis, enrolled in a pregnancy study. The specimen comprised CD8+ T cells from peripheral blood mononuclear cells, sampled in the third trimester of pregnancy. The chain recombines TRBV6-5 with TRBJ1-2, with TRBD1 matching 9 bases. The DNA for the CDR3 is TGTGCCAGCAGTTCCGGGACAGGGCTCACTAACTATGGCTACACCTTC. This encodes CASSSGTGLTNYGYTF.